These T cell receptor beta chains were read from a single sample in a study of T-cell reconstitution after alpha-beta-depleted transplantation in children. A single record per CDR3 protein comes from TCRdb applying MiXCR to the PCR reads. The sample yields 600,000 to 700,000 distinct CDR3 sequences, around 16% seen once. The specimen was PBMCs from the stem cell graft donor, collected from the stem cell graft. Receptors were obtained from a human donor who donated a stem cell graft to a child with acute myeloid leukemia. Each CDR3 is given with its conserved first and last residue. D genes are given only for firm matches. Clone size, where shown, is once, few, many, or a class for clones that have expanded.

TRBJ1-1 few . TRBV30 CAWKRNNYEAFF TGTGCCTGGAAAAGGAATAACTATGAAGCTTTCTTT
TRBJ1-1 few . TRBV14 CASSGGRHEAFF TGTGCCAGCAGCGGAGGCCGGCATGAAGCTTTCTTT
TRBJ2-2 few . TRBV20-1 CSARGWGEYGDGGELFF TGCAGTGCTAGAGGATGGGGGGAGTATGGCGACGGCGGGGAGCTGTTTTTT
TRBJ2-3 . TRBD1 TRBV7-8 CASSPKQGAGDTQYF TGTGCCAGCAGCCCGAAACAGGGGGCAGGGGATACGCAGTATTTT
TRBJ2-5 many TRBD1 TRBV7-2 CGTGESLGTQYF TGTGGGACAGGGGAGTCTTTGGGGACCCAGTACTTC
TRBJ2-1 many TRBD2 TRBV4-2 CASSTTSGGFDEQFF TGTGCCAGCAGCACAACTAGCGGGGGATTCGATGAGCAGTTCTTC
TRBJ2-1 . TRBD2 TRBV4-3 CASSYRSGGVSYNEQFF TGCGCCAGCAGCTACAGGAGCGGGGGGGTTTCCTACAATGAGCAGTTCTTC
TRBJ1-2 few TRBD1 TRBV20-1 CGVSGQGVFGYTF TGCGGGGTCTCGGGACAGGGGGTATTTGGCTACACCTTC
TRBJ2-2 many . TRBV6-1 CASSIRTEHRELFF TGTGCCAGCAGTATCAGGACGGAACACCGGGAGCTGTTTTTT
TRBJ2-1 few TRBD1 TRBV7-9 CASSDQDREYNEQFF TGTGCCAGCAGCGACCAGGACAGGGAATACAATGAGCAGTTCTTC
TRBJ1-5 many . TRBV7-2 CASSLSTYNQPQHF TGTGCCAGCAGCTTAAGCACATATAATCAGCCCCAGCATTTT
TRBJ2-7 . . TRBV5-1 CASSFGGGASEQHF .
TRBJ1-3 . . TRBV7-2 CASKGKGSGNTIYF TGTGCCAGCAAAGGCAAGGGCTCTGGAAACACCATATATTTT
TRBJ2-7 many TRBD2 TRBV29-1 CSAAGGAIGSYEQYF TGCAGCGCCGCGGGGGGGGCGATCGGCTCCTACGAGCAGTACTTC
TRBJ2-5 . TRBD2 TRBV7-9 CAGSSGALEETQYF TGTGCCGGTTCTAGCGGGGCACTGGAAGAGACCCAGTACTTC